One sample yielded the 3 T cell receptor beta chains listed below, sequenced in a study of response to subunit inactivated influenza vaccine. TCRdb passed the RT-PCR reads through MiXCR, listing each CDR3 protein once. The sample includes around 320,000 distinct CDR3 sequences, 20% to 25% of them seen just once. The sample here was PBMCs from blood, taken around 22 months after vaccination. All receptors come from a man between 50 and 75 years old who received an inactivated influenza vaccine.

This clonotype was picked up a small number of times. The chain carries TRBV3-1 and TRBJ1-3, with D unclear. The CDR3 consists of 17 residues. Germline-derived CDR1 and CDR2 are LGHDT and YNNKEL (reference sequence). The V gene lost 2 bases and the J gene lost 0 bases, with 14 bases spanning the gap. CDR3 DNA: TGTGCCAGCAGCCAAAAAGGACCGTCGTCCTCTGGAAACACCATATATTTT. Amino acid sequence: CASSQKGPSSSGNTIYF.

This clonotype was counted a few times. The chain is built from TRBV9 and TRBJ1-4; possibly TRBD1 for D (5 bases). V was shortened by 0 bases and J by 7 bases, with 13 bases between the two germline ends. The germline V gene encodes CDR1 SGDLS and CDR2 YYNGEE. The CDR3 runs to 15 residues. The CDR3 coding sequence is TGTGCCAGCAGCGTAGCTTGGTCAGGGAGTGAAAAACTGTTTTTT. Translated, it gives CASSVAWSGSEKLFF.

CDR3 residues: CASSYSGGGSSYEQYF. CDR3 nucleotide sequence: TGTGCCAGCAGTTACTCTGGTGGCGGGAGCTCCTACGAGCAGTACTTC. The chain carries TRBV6-5 and TRBJ2-7, with TRBD2 identical over 7 bases. V was clipped by 0 bases and J by 0 bases; unmatched bases: 5. CDR1 and CDR2 (germline): MNHEY, SVGAGI. This CDR3 region has 16 residues.